A single sample is the source of the 26 T cell receptor beta chains below, sequenced in a study of shared clonotypes between healthy human individuals. The table came from immunoSEQ multiplex PCR; TCRdb's copy has only in-frame clones and leaves some out. The sample holds some 630,000 clones; approximately 79% are singletons and the top ten take approximately 1.8%. Sequenced: memory CD4+ T cells sorted from blood. The subset is: CD45RA-negative fraction. The receptors stem from a woman under 40 in good health.

This clone was seen a few times. Other DNA variants within this sample encode the same CDR3. The J gene is TRBJ2-1, the V gene TRBV15; TRBD2 is a possible D gene (6 bases). V was trimmed by 2 bases and J by 4 bases, leaving 9 bases between them. This CDR3 comprises 14 residues. Per the germline V gene, CDR1 is LNHNV and CDR2 is YYDKDF (reference sequence). The CDR3 sequence is CATSRPRGYNEQFF. DNA of the CDR3: TGTGCCACCAGCAGACCCCGGGGGTACAATGAGCAGTTCTTC.

V and J are TRBV10-3 and TRBJ1-1; the match to TRBD1 covers 7 bases. Germline CDR1 and CDR2: ENHRY and SYGVKD. There are 14 residues in the CDR3. The V and J ends lost 8 bases and 5 bases, in that order; junction bases with no gene match: 11. The CDR3 DNA sequence: TGTGCCATCCAAAAAGAGACAGGGAGGACTGAAGCTTTCTTT. Amino acid sequence: CAIQKETGRTEAFF.

V and J are TRBV2 and TRBJ2-7; D remains ambiguous. Germline assignment: CDR1 SNHLY and CDR2 FYNNEI. The V end was cut by 5 bases, the J end by 2 bases, with 7 bases between. The CDR3 is made up of 12 amino acids. The CDR3 loop reads CASSPEPYEQYF. The CDR3 DNA reads as TGTGCCAGCAGTCCAGAGCCCTACGAGCAGTACTTC.

The V gene is TRBV25-1, the J gene TRBJ2-6; D possibly corresponds to TRBD2 (5 bases). The CDR3 covers 15 residues. With 3 bases removed from V and 4 bases from J, the gap between germline ends came to 10 bases. Germline V gene data show CDR1 as MGHDK and CDR2 as SYGVNS. The CDR3 loop is CASSDSGSGANVLTF. The CDR3 nucleotides read TGTGCCAGCAGTGATAGTGGGAGCGGGGCCAACGTCCTGACTTTC.

The chain uses TRBV19 and TRBJ1-1, with a tentative D call TRBD1 (6 bases). Trimming cost V 3 bases and J 4 bases, with 12 bases left between them. Per the germline V gene, CDR1 is LNHDA and CDR2 is SQIVND (reference sequence). The CDR3 has 14 residues. This chain's CDR3 is CASSIGGPATEAFF. CDR3 nucleotide sequence: TGTGCCAGTAGTATTGGGGGGCCGGCCACTGAAGCTTTCTTT.

CDR3 sequence (DNA): TGTGCCAGCAGCGTAGATCCAGGGACTAGATACGAGCAGTACTTC. It encodes CASSVDPGTRYEQYF. The chain is built from TRBV9 and TRBJ2-7; 8 bases are shared with TRBD2. Germline V gene lookup returns CDR1 SGDLS and CDR2 YYNGEE. V shed 0 bases, J shed 4 bases, and the junction held 6 bases outside the gene matches. The CDR3 is made up of 15 amino acids. The whole variable domain, filled in from reference TRBV9 and TRBJ2-7, reads DSGVTQTPKHLITATGQRVTLRCSPRSGDLSVYWYQQSLDQGLQFLIQYYNGEERAKGNILERFSAQQFPDLHSELNLSSLELGDSALYFCASSVDPGTRYEQYFGPGTRLTVT.

This rearrangement joins TRBV2 to TRBJ2-1; D is uncertain. The germline V gene encodes CDR1 SNHLY and CDR2 FYNNEI. V dropped 2 bases and J dropped 0 bases, with 5 bases sitting between them. The CDR3 extends over 14 amino acids. The CDR3 here is CASSELSSYNEQFF. DNA of the CDR3: TGTGCCAGCAGTGAACTCAGCTCCTACAATGAGCAGTTCTTC.

The chain carries TRBV4-1 and TRBJ2-7; D is perhaps TRBD2 (6 bases). The CDR3 contains 15 residues. V gave up 1 base and J gave up 4 bases, with 14 bases separating them. CDR1 is MGHRA and CDR2 is YSYEKL in the germline V gene. CDR3 protein: CASSQGDTSRYEQYF. CDR3 DNA: TGCGCCAGCAGCCAAGGTGATACTAGCAGATACGAGCAGTACTTC.

For this clone: At the DNA level, this CDR3 is encoded by other sequences in the same sample as well. CDR3 protein: CASSLSGLAGYQETQYF. The CDR3 DNA sequence: TGTGCCAGCAGTTTATCCGGCCTAGCGGGGTACCAAGAGACCCAGTACTTC. This chain connects TRBV27 to TRBJ2-5; 9 positions agree with TRBD2. CDR1 and CDR2 (germline): MNHEY, SMNVEV (reference sequence). The CDR3 covers 17 residues. V lost 0 bases to trimming and J lost 0 bases; unmatched junction nucleotides: 5.

A single count supports this clone. The rearrangement joins TRBV5-1 to TRBJ2-1; D perhaps matches TRBD2 (5 bases). Trimming cost V 5 bases and J 7 bases, with 16 bases left between them. The CDR3 runs 14 residues. CDR1 and CDR2 (germline): SGHRS, YFSETQ. The CDR3 DNA sequence: TGCGCCAGCAGTGTGCCTAGCATCCTGAATGAGCAGTTCTTC. Translating it yields CASSVPSILNEQFF.

The chain has TRBV4-2 and TRBJ2-3; 8 bases fit TRBD2. The CDR3 has 17 amino acids. Germline V gives CDR1 LGHNA, CDR2 YNFKEQ. Unmatched junction bases numbered 9, after V lost 2 bases and J lost 2 bases. CDR3 loop: CASSQLRSGGPTDTQYF. In DNA, the CDR3 is TGTGCCAGCAGCCAATTGAGGAGCGGGGGCCCCACAGATACGCAGTATTTT.

This clone was observed a single time. V and J are TRBV30 and TRBJ2-2; D might be TRBD1 (6 bases). V shed 4 bases and J shed 4 bases, with 13 bases lying between them. CDR3 length: 14 amino acids. Germline assignment: CDR1 GTSNPN and CDR2 SVGIG (reference sequence). The CDR3 spells CAWKTGLGTGELFF. The CDR3 DNA sequence: TGTGCCTGGAAAACAGGGTTGGGCACCGGGGAGCTGTTTTTT.

The chain employs TRBV5-4 and TRBJ1-2, with 9 bases matching TRBD1. Germline CDR1 is SGHNT and CDR2 is YYREEE (reference sequence). The CDR3 is made up of 16 amino acids. The ends lost 3 bases at V and 11 bases at J; junction bases unmatched: 17. The CDR3: CASSWGTGKSILGYTF. CDR3 sequence (DNA): TGTGCCAGCAGCTGGGGGACAGGGAAAAGTATTTTAGGGTACACCTTC.

This chain uses TRBV2 with TRBJ2-7; D not resolved. The germline V gene has CDR1 SNHLY and CDR2 FYNNEI. Trimming took 2 bases from V and 0 from J, leaving 11 bases between them. The CDR3 has 15 amino acids. The CDR3, as DNA: TGTGCCAGCAGTGAAAACACTTTTGGCTCCTACGAGCAGTACTTC. This translates into CASSENTFGSYEQYF.

The V gene is TRBV9, the J gene TRBJ1-2, with D perhaps matching TRBD1 (6 bases). Trimming took 0 bases from V and 8 from J, leaving 23 bases between them. Germline-derived CDR1 and CDR2 are SGDLS and YYNGEE. The CDR3 extends over 17 amino acids. CDR3 protein: CASSVAEMTLQGSGYTF. The CDR3 DNA reads TGTGCCAGCAGCGTAGCCGAAATGACGTTACAGGGCTCAGGCTACACCTTC.

The chain carries TRBV19 and TRBJ2-3; D unclear. Trimming removed 7 bases from V and 1 base from J, with 18 bases in between. From germline, CDR1 is LNHDA and CDR2 SQIVND (reference sequence). This CDR3 comprises 16 residues. CDR3 amino acids: CASKSGYASGTDTQYF. The CDR3 bases are TGTGCCAGTAAATCGGGCTATGCCTCCGGCACAGATACGCAGTATTTT.

V and J are TRBV5-1 and TRBJ2-1; 8 bases are shared with TRBD1. CDR3 length: 15 amino acids. The ends lost 3 bases at V and 9 bases at J; junction bases unmatched: 11. Germline CDR1 is SGHRS and CDR2 is YFSETQ. The CDR3 spells CASSSGTGNFREQFF. Written as DNA, the CDR3 is TGCGCCAGCAGCTCGGGGACAGGTAATTTTCGTGAGCAGTTCTTC.

V and J are TRBV5-1 and TRBJ2-7; weak D call: TRBD1 (5 bases). The length of the CDR3 is 14 residues. Trimming removed 1 base from V and 4 bases from J, with 12 bases in between. Germline V lookup: CDR1 SGHRS, CDR2 YFSETQ. Written as DNA, the CDR3 is TGCGCCAGCAGCTTGATCCAGGGTTCGTACGAGCAGTACTTC. Protein product: CASSLIQGSYEQYF.

The rearrangement links TRBV7-2 to TRBJ2-7; 8 bases are a match to TRBD1. The CDR3 extends over 14 amino acids. The trim removed 3 bases at V and 6 bases at J, leaving 7 bases unmatched. In germline, CDR1 is SGHTA, CDR2 FQGNSA. The CDR3 loop is CASSLHFTGGEQYF. The CDR3 DNA is TGTGCCAGCAGCTTGCACTTCACAGGGGGCGAGCAGTACTTC.

As concerns this clone: The missing conserved phenylalanine or tryptophan at the end of this CDR3 makes a read error likely. The limits of the CDR3 on the DNA are not certain, so only TCRdb's listed CDR3 is given. This sequence joins TRBV27 and TRBJ2-3; the table's D call TRBD1 went unverified against the DNA. Germline lookup yields CDR1 MNHEY and CDR2 SMNVEV (reference sequence). The CDR3 is 13 residues long, counting both termini. Here the CDR3 reads CASSFQDTSPTVD.

The CDR3 DNA reads TGTGCCAGCAGCTCAAACGGTGGCGAGCAGTACTTC. As protein: CASSSNGGEQYF. This chain joins TRBV11-2 and TRBJ2-7; D is undetermined. The CDR3 spans 12 residues. The germline CDR1 and CDR2 sequences are SGHAT and FQNNGV. With 4 bases removed from V and 6 bases from J, the gap between germline ends came to 10 bases.

V usage is TRBV5-4 and J usage is TRBJ2-7; 11 bases fit TRBD2. CDR1 SGHNT and CDR2 YYREEE come from the germline V gene (reference sequence). This CDR3 comprises 17 residues. Trimming took 7 bases from V and 6 from J; bases not matched to a gene: 18. The CDR3: CASRTGTSGDGGSEQYF. The CDR3 region has the DNA TGTGCCAGCCGCACCGGGACTAGCGGAGACGGGGGGTCCGAGCAGTACTTC.

The chain uses TRBV4-2 and TRBJ2-7; 7 nucleotides align to TRBD2. From germline, CDR1 is LGHNA and CDR2 YNFKEQ. This CDR3 region has 15 residues. Trimming removed 5 bases from V and 2 bases from J; junction bases left unmatched: 9. CDR3 protein: CASSLGPGGTYEQYF. Here the CDR3 DNA reads TGTGCCAGCAGCTTGGGGCCGGGGGGAACCTACGAGCAGTACTTC.

About this clone: The conserved closing phenylalanine or tryptophan is absent in this CDR3, likely reflecting a read error. It is unclear where the CDR3 begins or ends on the DNA, so no DNA is shown, and the CDR3 is as TCRdb lists it. The V and J genes are TRBV9 and TRBJ1-5; the DNA was not compared with TRBD1, the D call given in the table. Germline V gene data show CDR1 as SGDLS and CDR2 as YYNGEE. The CDR3 has 11 residues if both end residues are counted. This chain's CDR3 is CASSGEYSPGQ.

The V gene is TRBV7-3, the J gene TRBJ2-7; 11 bases fit TRBD2. J gave up 0 bases and V 5 bases, and 3 bases lay outside the gene matches. CDR1 and CDR2 (germline): SGHTA, FQGTGA. This CDR3 has 15 residues. For the CDR3, the DNA is TGTGCCAGCAGCCCCGGGACTAGCGGCTCCTACGAGCAGTACTTC. Translation: CASSPGTSGSYEQYF. Using reference TRBV7-3 and TRBJ2-7 for the parts outside the CDR3, the full variable domain is GAGVSQTPSNKVTEKGKYVELRCDPISGHTALYWYRQSLGQGPEFLIYFQGTGAADDSGLPNDRFFAVRPEGSVSTLKIQRTERGDSAVYLCASSPGTSGSYEQYFGPGTRLTVT.

This clone was seen a single time. The CDR3 sequence is CASSLYANTGELFF. The CDR3 coding sequence is TGTGCCAGCAGCCTGTACGCGAACACCGGGGAGCTGTTTTTT. The chain couples TRBV5-8 to TRBJ2-2; D call uncertain. The CDR3 totals 14 residues. CDR1 is SGHTS, CDR2 YDEGEE, per germline. V gave up 4 bases and J gave up 0 bases, with 7 bases separating them.